Only a few counts were recorded for the clone carrying this TCR beta chain. Its antigen is currently unknown. The PCR made use of 60 Vbeta and 13 Jbeta primers. The table came from immunoSEQ multiplex PCR; TCRdb's copy has only in-frame clones and leaves some out. Found here are some 110,000 clones, roughly 66% of them singletons; the top ten hold over 2%. The data were taken from a study of cytomegalovirus exposure and HLA in healthy donors. Study observations and caveats: Segments of the TCR beta V type were, in most cases, productive about 87% or about 30% of the time in an earlier analysis.

The CDR3 spans 20 residues. This rearrangement joins TRBV21-1 to TRBJ2-7; the table's D call of TRBD2 was not tested on the DNA. TRBV21-1 is an annotated pseudogene. This clonotype was obtained from a woman aged 25 to 39 in good health and CMV-seronegative. Sequencing was carried out using PBMCs. CDR3 coding DNA: TGTGCCAGTTGTGCACCCGGGACTAGCGGGAGAGGGTTCGGCTCCTACGAGCAGTACTTC. Protein: CASCAPGTSGRGFGSYEQYF.